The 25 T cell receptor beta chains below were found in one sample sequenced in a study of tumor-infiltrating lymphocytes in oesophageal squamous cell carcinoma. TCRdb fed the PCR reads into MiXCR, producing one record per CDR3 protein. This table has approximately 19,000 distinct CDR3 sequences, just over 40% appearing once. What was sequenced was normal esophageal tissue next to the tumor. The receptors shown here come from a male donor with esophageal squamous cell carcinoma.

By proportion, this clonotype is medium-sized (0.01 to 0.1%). Here the CDR3 DNA reads TGTGCCAGCAGTTACTCGACTCCTAGCCAAGGCGGTACGCAGTATTTT. Protein product: CASSYSTPSQGGTQYF. The chain couples TRBV6-6 to TRBJ2-3, with a tentative D call TRBD2 (5 bases). Trimming pared 0 bases from V and 8 bases from J, leaving 18 bases between. Germline CDR1 is MNHNY and CDR2 is SVGAGI (reference sequence). The CDR3 consists of 16 residues.

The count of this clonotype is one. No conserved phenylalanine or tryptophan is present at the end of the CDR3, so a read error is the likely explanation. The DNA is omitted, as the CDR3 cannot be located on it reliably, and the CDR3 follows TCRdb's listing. CDR3 residues: CASSKDRGLFNEQFFGP. The V and J genes are TRBV6-1 and TRBJ1-6; TRBD1, the D gene given by the table, was not confirmed from the DNA. The CDR3 is made up of 17 amino acids, end residues included. Germline V CDR1 and CDR2: MNHNS, SASEGT.

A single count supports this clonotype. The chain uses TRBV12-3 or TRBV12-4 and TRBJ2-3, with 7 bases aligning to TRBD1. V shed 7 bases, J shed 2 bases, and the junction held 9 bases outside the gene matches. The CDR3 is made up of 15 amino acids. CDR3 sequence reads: CASTRTGDLTDTQYF. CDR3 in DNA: TGTGCCAGCACTCGGACAGGTGACCTCACAGATACGCAGTATTTT.

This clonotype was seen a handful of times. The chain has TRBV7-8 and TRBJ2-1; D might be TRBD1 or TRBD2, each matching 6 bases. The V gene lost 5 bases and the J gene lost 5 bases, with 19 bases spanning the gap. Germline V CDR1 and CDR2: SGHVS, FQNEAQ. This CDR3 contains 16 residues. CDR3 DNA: TGTGCCAGCAGCCATCCGGGTGGAGGGGGAGACAATGAGCAGTTCTTC. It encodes CASSHPGGGGDNEQFF.

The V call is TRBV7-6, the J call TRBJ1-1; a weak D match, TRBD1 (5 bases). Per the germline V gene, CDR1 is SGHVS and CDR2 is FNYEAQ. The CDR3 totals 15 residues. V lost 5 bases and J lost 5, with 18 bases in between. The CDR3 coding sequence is TGTGCCAGCAGCCCAACCGGGACGGGGGGGACTGAAGCTTTCTTT. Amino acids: CASSPTGTGGTEAFF.

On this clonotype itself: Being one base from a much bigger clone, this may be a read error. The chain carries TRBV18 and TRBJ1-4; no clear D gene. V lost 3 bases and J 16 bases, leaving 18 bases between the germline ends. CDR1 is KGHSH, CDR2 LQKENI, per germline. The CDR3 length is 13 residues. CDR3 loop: CASSPLEREGPFF. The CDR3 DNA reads TGTGCCAGCTCACCTCTTGAGCGGGAGGGTCCGTTTTTT.

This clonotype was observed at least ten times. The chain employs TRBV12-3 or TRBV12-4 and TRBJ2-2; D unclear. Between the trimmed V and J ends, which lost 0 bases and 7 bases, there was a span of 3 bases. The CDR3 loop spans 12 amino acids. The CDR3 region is CASSLAVGELFF. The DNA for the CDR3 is TGTGCCAGCAGTTTAGCGGTCGGGGAGCTGTTTTTT.

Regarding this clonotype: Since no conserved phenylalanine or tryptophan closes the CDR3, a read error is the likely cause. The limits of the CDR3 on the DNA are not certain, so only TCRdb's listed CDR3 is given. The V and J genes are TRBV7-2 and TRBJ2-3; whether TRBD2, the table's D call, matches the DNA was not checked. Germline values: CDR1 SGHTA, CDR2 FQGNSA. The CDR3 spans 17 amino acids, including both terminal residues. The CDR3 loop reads CASSSTSGSPYEQYFGN.

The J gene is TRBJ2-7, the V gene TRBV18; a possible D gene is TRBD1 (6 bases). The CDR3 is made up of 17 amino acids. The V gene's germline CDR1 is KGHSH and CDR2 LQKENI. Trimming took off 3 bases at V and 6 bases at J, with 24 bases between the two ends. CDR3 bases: TGTGCCAGCTCACCGCGGGCGTTGGACAGTCGGGCTACCGAGCAGTACTTC. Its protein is CASSPRALDSRATEQYF.

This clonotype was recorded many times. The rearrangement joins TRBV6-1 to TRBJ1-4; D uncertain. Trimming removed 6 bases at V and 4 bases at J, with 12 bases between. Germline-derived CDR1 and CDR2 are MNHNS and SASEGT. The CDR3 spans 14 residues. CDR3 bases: TGTGCCAGCAGCCAATGGAACAGTAATGAAAAACTGTTTTTT. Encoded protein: CASSQWNSNEKLFF.

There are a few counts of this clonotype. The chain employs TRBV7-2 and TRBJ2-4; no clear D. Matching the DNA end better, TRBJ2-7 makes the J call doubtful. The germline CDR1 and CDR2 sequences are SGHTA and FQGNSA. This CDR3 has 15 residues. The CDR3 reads CASSLEVMDGSEQYF. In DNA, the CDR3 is TGTGCCAGCAGCTTAGAGGTAATGGACGGCTCCGAGCAGTACTTC.

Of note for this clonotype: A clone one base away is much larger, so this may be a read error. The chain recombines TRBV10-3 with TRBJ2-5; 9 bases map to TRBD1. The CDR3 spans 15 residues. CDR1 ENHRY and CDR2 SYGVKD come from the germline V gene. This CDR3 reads CAISGQGQGQETKYF. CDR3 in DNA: TGTGCCATCAGTGGTCAGGGACAGGGCCAAGAGACCAAGTACTTC.

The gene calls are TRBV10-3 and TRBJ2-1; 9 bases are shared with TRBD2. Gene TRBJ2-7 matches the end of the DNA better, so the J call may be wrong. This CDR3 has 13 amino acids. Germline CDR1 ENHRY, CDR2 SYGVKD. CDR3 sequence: CAIAGGLAHEQYF. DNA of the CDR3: TGTGCCATAGCGGGAGGACTAGCCCACGAGCAGTACTTC.

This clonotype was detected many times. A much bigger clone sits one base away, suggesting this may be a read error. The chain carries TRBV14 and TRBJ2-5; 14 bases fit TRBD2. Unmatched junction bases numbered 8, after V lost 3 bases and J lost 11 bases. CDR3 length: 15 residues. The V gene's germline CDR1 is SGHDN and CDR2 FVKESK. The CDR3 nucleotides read TGTGCCAGCAGCCAGGCGACTAGCGGGAGGGGTAGACAGTACTTC. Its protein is CASSQATSGRGRQYF.

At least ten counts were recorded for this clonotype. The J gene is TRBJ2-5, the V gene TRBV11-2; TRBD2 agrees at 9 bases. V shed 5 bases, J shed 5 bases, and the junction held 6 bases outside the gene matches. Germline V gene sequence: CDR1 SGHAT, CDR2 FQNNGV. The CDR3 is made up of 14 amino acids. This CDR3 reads CASSPSGVGETQYF. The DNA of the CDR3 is TGTGCCAGCAGCCCTAGCGGGGTGGGTGAGACCCAGTACTTC.

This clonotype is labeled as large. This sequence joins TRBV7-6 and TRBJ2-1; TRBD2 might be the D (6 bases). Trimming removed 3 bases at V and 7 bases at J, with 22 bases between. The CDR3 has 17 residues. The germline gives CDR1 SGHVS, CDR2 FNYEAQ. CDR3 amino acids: CASSFLAAELGGNEQFF. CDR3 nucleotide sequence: TGTGCCAGCAGCTTCTTAGCGGCCGAGTTGGGTGGAAATGAGCAGTTCTTC.

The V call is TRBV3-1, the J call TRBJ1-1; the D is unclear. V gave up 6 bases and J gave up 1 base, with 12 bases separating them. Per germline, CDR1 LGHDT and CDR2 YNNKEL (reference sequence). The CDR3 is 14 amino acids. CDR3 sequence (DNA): TGTGCCAGCAGGTCTGTTTGGAAGAACACTGAAGCTTTCTTT. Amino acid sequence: CASRSVWKNTEAFF. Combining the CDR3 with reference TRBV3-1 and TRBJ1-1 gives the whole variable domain DTAVSQTPKYLVTQMGNDKSIKCEQNLGHDTMYWYKQDSKKFLKIMFSYNNKELIINETVPNRFSPKSPDKAHLNLHINSLELGDSAVYFCASRSVWKNTEAFFGQGTRLTVV.

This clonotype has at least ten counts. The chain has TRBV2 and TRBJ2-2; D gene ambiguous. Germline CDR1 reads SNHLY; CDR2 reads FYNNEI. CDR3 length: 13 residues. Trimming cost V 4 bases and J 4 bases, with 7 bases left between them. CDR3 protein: CASSVAITGELFF. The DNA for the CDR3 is TGTGCCAGCAGTGTAGCAATCACCGGGGAGCTGTTTTTT.

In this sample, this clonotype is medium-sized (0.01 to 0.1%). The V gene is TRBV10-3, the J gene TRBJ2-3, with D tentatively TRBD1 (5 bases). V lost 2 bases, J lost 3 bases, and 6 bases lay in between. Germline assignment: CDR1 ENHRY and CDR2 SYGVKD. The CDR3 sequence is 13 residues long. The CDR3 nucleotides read TGTGCCATCAGTGAGAGACAGACAGATACGCAGTATTTT. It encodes CAISERQTDTQYF.

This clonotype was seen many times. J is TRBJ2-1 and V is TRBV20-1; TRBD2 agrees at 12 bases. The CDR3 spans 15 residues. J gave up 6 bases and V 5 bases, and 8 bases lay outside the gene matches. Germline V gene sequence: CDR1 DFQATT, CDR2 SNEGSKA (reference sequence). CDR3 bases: TGCAGTGCTTGGTTGACTAGCGGGAGTGGCAATGAGCAGTTCTTC. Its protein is CSAWLTSGSGNEQFF.

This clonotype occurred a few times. CDR3 DNA: TGTGCCAGCAGCTTAGGTCAGGTGGACACAGATACGCAGTATTTT. Encoded protein: CASSLGQVDTDTQYF. This chain connects TRBV7-2 to TRBJ2-3; D is unresolved. Germline CDR1 reads SGHTA; CDR2 reads FQGNSA. There are 15 residues in the CDR3. The V end lost 1 base, the J end lost 2 bases, and 10 bases lay between the germline ends.

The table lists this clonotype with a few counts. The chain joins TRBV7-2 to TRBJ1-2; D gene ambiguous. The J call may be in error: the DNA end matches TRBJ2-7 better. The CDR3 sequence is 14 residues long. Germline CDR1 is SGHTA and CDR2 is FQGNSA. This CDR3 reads CASSLGASSGEQYF. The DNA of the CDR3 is TGTGCCAGCAGCTTAGGCGCTAGTTCCGGCGAGCAGTACTTC.

The CDR3 DNA sequence: TGTGCCAGCAGTTACGGGGGGGTGAGCACAGATACGCAGTATTTT. Its translation: CASSYGGVSTDTQYF. V usage is TRBV6-2 or TRBV6-3 and J usage is TRBJ2-3; 7 positions match TRBD2. V lost 2 bases and J lost 0; bases outside the gene matches: 2. Germline V CDR1 and CDR2: MNHEY, SVGEGT. This CDR3 is 15 amino acids long.

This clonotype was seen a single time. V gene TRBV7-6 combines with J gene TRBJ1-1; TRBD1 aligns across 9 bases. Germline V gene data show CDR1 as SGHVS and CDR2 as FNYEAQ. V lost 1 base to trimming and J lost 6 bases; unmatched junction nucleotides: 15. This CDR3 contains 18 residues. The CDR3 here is CASSLGEGTGIYSPEAFF. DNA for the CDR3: TGTGCCAGCAGCTTAGGGGAGGGGACAGGGATATATTCCCCTGAAGCTTTCTTT.

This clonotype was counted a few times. This chain's CDR3 is CASSLGALTVQQYF. The CDR3 DNA is TGTGCCAGCAGCTTAGGGGCACTCACGGTACAGCAGTACTTC. The rearrangement links TRBV7-2 to TRBJ2-3, with unresolved D. The J call may not be correct, given that the DNA end is closer to TRBJ2-7. In germline, CDR1 is SGHTA, CDR2 FQGNSA. The CDR3 sequence is 14 residues long.